These 32 T cell receptor beta chains originate from one sample sequenced in a study of T cell responses to AZD1222 COVID-19 vaccine. Method: immunoSEQ multiplex PCR; TCRdb's copy keeps in-frame clones and lacks some. The top ten hold more than 8.5% of the sample, which has 140,000 to 150,000 clones, about 93% seen once. The source was peripheral blood, collected on day 0 of AZD1222 vaccination. These receptors were obtained from an adult in good health.

The rearrangement uses TRBV5-1 and TRBJ2-3; possibly TRBD1 or TRBD2 for D (5 bases each). Deletions cut 4 bases from V and 5 bases from J, with 20 bases between. Germline V gene sequence: CDR1 SGHRS, CDR2 YFSETQ. This CDR3 spans 16 amino acids. Here the CDR3 DNA reads TGCGCCAGCAGCCCCGGGGACCTGCGGCTGGTAGATACGCAGTATTTT. Residues: CASSPGDLRLVDTQYF.

V usage is TRBV4-3 and J usage is TRBJ1-1, with 7 positions matching TRBD1. In germline, CDR1 is LGHNA, CDR2 YSLEER. With 3 bases clipped from V and 3 bases from J, the junction kept 4 bases outside the gene matches. The CDR3 totals 14 residues. CDR3 in amino acids: CASSQAGQDTEAFF. CDR3 DNA: TGCGCCAGCAGCCAGGCCGGACAGGACACTGAAGCTTTCTTT.

The chain couples TRBV12-3 or TRBV12-4 to TRBJ1-1; D is ambiguous. The V end lost 1 base, the J end lost 7 bases, and 7 bases lay between the germline ends. This CDR3 contains 12 residues. For the CDR3, the DNA is TGTGCCAGCAGTTTAGGTCGCATTGAAGCTTTCTTT. Translating it yields CASSLGRIEAFF.

This chain joins TRBV9 and TRBJ1-2; D unresolved. The CDR3 covers 15 residues. Trimming removed 0 bases at V and 0 bases at J, with 9 bases between. Germline V lookup: CDR1 SGDLS, CDR2 YYNGEE. CDR3 DNA sequence: TGTGCCAGCAGCGTAGCTAACGGACCTAACTATGGCTACACCTTC. This translates into CASSVANGPNYGYTF.

J is TRBJ2-7 and V is TRBV4-1, with unresolved D. There are 14 residues in the CDR3. Germline assignment: CDR1 MGHRA and CDR2 YSYEKL. Between the trimmed V and J ends, which lost 3 bases and 2 bases, there was a span of 11 bases. The CDR3 here is CASSHPDRAYEQYF. CDR3 sequence (DNA): TGCGCCAGCAGCCACCCCGATCGAGCCTACGAGCAGTACTTC.

The CDR3: CASSLWGDRGLETQYF. The CDR3 DNA sequence: TGTGCCAGCAGTTTATGGGGGGACAGGGGGCTTGAGACCCAGTACTTC. The V gene is TRBV28, the J gene TRBJ2-5, with 12 nucleotides matching TRBD1. This CDR3 is 16 amino acids long. Trimming removed 0 bases from V and 5 bases from J; junction bases left unmatched: 4. Per the germline V gene, CDR1 is MDHEN and CDR2 is SYDVKM.

This clone turned up a few times. The rearrangement joins TRBV6-5 to TRBJ1-5; D ambiguous. Germline CDR1 MNHEY, CDR2 SVGAGI. V lost 6 bases, J lost 3 bases, and 3 bases lay in between. This CDR3 has 11 amino acids. The CDR3 DNA reads TGTGCCAGCAGAAACAATCAGCCCCAGCATTTT. Translation: CASRNNQPQHF.

CDR3: CASSLPEGGYGYTF. In DNA, the CDR3 is TGCGCCAGCAGCTTGCCGGAGGGTGGCTATGGCTACACCTTC. The chain combines TRBV5-1 with TRBJ1-2; no clear D. CDR1 and CDR2 from the germline V gene are SGHRS and YFSETQ. V lost 1 base to trimming and J lost 4 bases, with 11 bases between them. The CDR3 covers 14 residues.

The V and J genes are TRBV29-1 and TRBJ1-1; no firm D call. The CDR3 spans 13 residues. V was pared by 7 bases and J by 4 bases, with 16 bases between. Germline lookup yields CDR1 SQVTM and CDR2 ANQGSEA. The DNA of the CDR3 is TGCAGCGCGCGTGGAGACGTAGGCACTGAAGCTTTCTTT. This gives the protein CSARGDVGTEAFF.

The chain carries TRBV5-1 and TRBJ2-1; the D is unclear. Germline values: CDR1 SGHRS, CDR2 YFSETQ. Between the trimmed V and J ends, which lost 0 bases and 3 bases, there was a span of 7 bases. The CDR3 contains 14 residues. As DNA, the CDR3 is TGCGCCAGCAGCTTGGAACCTTACTACAATGAGCAGTTCTTC. Translated, it gives CASSLEPYYNEQFF.

The V and J genes are TRBV4-1 and TRBJ2-2; tentatively, D is TRBD1 (6 bases). The CDR3 length is 14 residues. V was shortened by 5 bases and J by 4 bases, with 11 bases between the two germline ends. Germline CDR1 and CDR2: MGHRA and YSYEKL. CDR3 loop: CASSGQTSTGELFF. CDR3 DNA sequence: TGCGCCAGCAGCGGACAGACAAGCACCGGGGAGCTGTTTTTT.

This sequence joins TRBV30 and TRBJ1-2, with 9 bases that match TRBD1. The J segment lost 8 bases and the V segment lost 0 bases, leaving 4 bases of the junction unmatched. Per germline, CDR1 GTSNPN and CDR2 SVGIG (reference sequence). This CDR3 region has 13 residues. CDR3 sequence reads: CAWSVGTGLGYTF. CDR3 sequence (DNA): TGTGCCTGGAGTGTAGGGACAGGGTTGGGCTACACCTTC. Full variable domain (remainder filled in from reference TRBV30 and TRBJ1-2): SQTIHQWPATLVQPVGSPLSLECTVEGTSNPNLYWYRQAAGRGLQLLFYSVGIGQISSEVPQNLSASRPQDRQFILSSKKLLLSDSGFYLCAWSVGTGLGYTFGSGTRLTVV.

CDR3 in amino acids: CASSLLGRRDTSRTEAFF. CDR3 DNA: TGTGCCAGCAGCTTATTGGGGAGAAGGGACACAAGCCGCACTGAAGCTTTCTTT. The J gene is TRBJ1-1, the V gene TRBV7-8; D perhaps matches TRBD1 (6 bases). CDR3 size: 18 residues. Trimming cost V 2 bases and J 4 bases, with 23 bases left between them. Germline CDR1 reads SGHVS; CDR2 reads FQNEAQ.

The chain employs TRBV9 and TRBJ2-5; TRBD2 matches 8 bases. The germline V gene encodes CDR1 SGDLS and CDR2 YYNGEE. This CDR3 contains 14 residues. Trimming cost V 5 bases and J 1 base; bases outside gene matches: 4. CDR3 bases: TGTGCCAGCAGTGACGGGGGGGCCCAAGAGACCCAGTACTTC. Protein sequence: CASSDGGAQETQYF.

The chain links TRBV2 to TRBJ2-7; no clear D gene. The V end lost 6 bases, the J end lost 3 bases, and 6 bases lay between the germline ends. The CDR3 has 11 residues. Per germline, CDR1 SNHLY and CDR2 FYNNEI. CDR3 in amino acids: CASSYSYEQYF. Written as DNA, the CDR3 is TGTGCCAGCAGCTACAGCTACGAGCAGTACTTC.

V is TRBV7-2 and J is TRBJ2-1; D remains ambiguous. The V gene lost 5 bases and the J gene lost 8 bases, with 13 bases spanning the gap. The CDR3 has 13 amino acids. CDR1 and CDR2 (germline): SGHTA, FQGNSA. CDR3 residues: CASSGPGLDEQFF. The CDR3 DNA follows: TGTGCCAGCAGCGGACCCGGCTTGGATGAGCAGTTCTTC.

The genes are TRBV19 and TRBJ2-5; possible D gene TRBD2, 5 bases. Trimming removed 7 bases at V and 5 bases at J, with 8 bases between. The CDR3 loop spans 11 amino acids. Germline CDR1 LNHDA, CDR2 SQIVND (reference sequence). CDR3 nucleotides: TGTGCCAGTACCGAGGGCGAGACCCAGTACTTC. This translates into CASTEGETQYF.

The chain is built from TRBV27 and TRBJ1-6; D unresolved. The CDR3 has 13 residues. V lost 0 bases, J lost 9 bases, and 6 bases lay in between. In germline, CDR1 is MNHEY, CDR2 SMNVEV (reference sequence). The CDR3 nucleotides read TGTGCCAGCAGTTTATCGAATGGTTCACCCCTCCACTTT. This sequence encodes CASSLSNGSPLHF.

The chain is built from TRBV6-2 or TRBV6-3 and TRBJ1-4; D uncertain. This CDR3 comprises 14 residues. The germline V and J ends were trimmed by 2 bases and 10 bases, with 14 bases remaining between them. Germline V lookup: CDR1 MNHEY, CDR2 SVGEGT. The CDR3 nucleotides are TGTGCCAGCAGTTACGGCCGGACCAGCGGAAAACTGTTTTTT. It specifies CASSYGRTSGKLFF.

This clone was seen a few times. The chain combines TRBV27 with TRBJ1-4, with a weak D call TRBD1 (5 bases). The CDR3 totals 13 residues. V lost 10 bases, J lost 3 bases, and 12 bases lay in between. Per germline, CDR1 MNHEY and CDR2 SMNVEV (reference sequence). DNA of the CDR3: TGTGCCACAGCAAGACAGTCTAATGAAAAACTGTTTTTT. Amino acids: CATARQSNEKLFF.

The J gene is TRBJ1-4, the V gene TRBV27; D gene uncertain. The V end lost 7 bases, the J end lost 3 bases, and 15 bases lay between the germline ends. The CDR3 is 15 amino acids. From germline, CDR1 is MNHEY and CDR2 SMNVEV (reference sequence). For the CDR3, the DNA is TGTGCCAGCAAGTTTATGAGCGGTCCTAATGAAAAACTGTTTTTT. It is translated as CASKFMSGPNEKLFF.

This clone came up once. The CDR3 spells CASSQGPEPYEQYF. The CDR3 coding sequence is TGTGCCAGCAGTCAAGGCCCAGAACCCTACGAGCAGTACTTC. This chain connects TRBV6-2 or TRBV6-3 to TRBJ2-7; D gene uncertain. CDR3 length equals 14 residues. Trimming took off 5 bases at V and 2 bases at J, with 13 bases between the two ends. The germline gives CDR1 MNHEY, CDR2 SVGEGT.

The genes are TRBV28 and TRBJ1-2; D is perhaps TRBD1 (6 bases). Looked up from germline, CDR1 is MDHEN and CDR2 is SYDVKM. The CDR3 runs 12 residues. The ends were cut back, 5 bases at V and 4 bases at J, with 8 bases in the middle. The DNA of the CDR3 is TGTGCCAGCAGTCGGGGGGCCTATGGCTACACCTTC. Protein: CASSRGAYGYTF.

The chain is built from TRBV28 and TRBJ1-4; 7 bases fit TRBD1. The CDR3 has 14 residues. The V gene's germline CDR1 is MDHEN and CDR2 SYDVKM. With V trimmed by 7 bases and J by 8 bases, 10 bases remained unmatched. CDR3 loop: CASNFKGAGEKLFF. DNA for the CDR3: TGTGCCAGCAATTTTAAGGGGGCGGGCGAAAAACTGTTTTTT. The variable domain in full, completed from reference TRBV28 and TRBJ1-4, reads DVKVTQSSRYLVKRTGEKVFLECVQDMDHENMFWYRQDPGLGLRLIYFSYDVKMKEKGDIPEGYSVSREKKERFSLILESASTNQTSMYLCASNFKGAGEKLFFGSGTQLSVL.

This chain links TRBV9 with TRBJ2-1; a weak D match, TRBD1 (5 bases). CDR3 length: 14 amino acids. V was trimmed by 0 bases and J by 3 bases, leaving 7 bases between them. CDR1 and CDR2 (germline): SGDLS, YYNGEE. The CDR3 sequence is CASSVGRDYNEQFF. CDR3 DNA sequence: TGTGCCAGCAGCGTAGGCAGGGACTACAATGAGCAGTTCTTC.

The CDR3 DNA follows: TGTGCCAGCAGTTACTCGACCTTAGGAAACACCATATATTTT. Amino acid sequence: CASSYSTLGNTIYF. This chain connects TRBV6-5 to TRBJ1-3; D gene ambiguous. Germline CDR1 reads MNHEY; CDR2 reads SVGAGI. The CDR3 runs 14 residues. Trimming removed 0 bases from V and 4 bases from J, with 7 bases in between.

This chain uses TRBV5-8 with TRBJ1-1; the match to TRBD1 covers 7 bases. The J segment lost 11 bases and the V segment lost 1 base, leaving 11 bases of the junction unmatched. This CDR3 contains 14 residues. Germline CDR1 and CDR2: SGHTS and YDEGEE. The CDR3 reads CASSLTSEDRKAFF. The CDR3 nucleotides are TGTGCCAGCAGCTTGACCTCGGAGGACAGGAAGGCTTTCTTT.

The V call is TRBV12-3 or TRBV12-4, the J call TRBJ2-5; D remains ambiguous. V lost 5 bases and J 1 base, leaving 8 bases between the germline ends. This CDR3 is built from 13 residues. The CDR3 DNA sequence: TGTGCCAGCAGTCCCCACCCCCAAGAGACCCAGTACTTC. It encodes CASSPHPQETQYF.

V and J are TRBV19 and TRBJ2-1; D may be TRBD1 or TRBD2 (5 bases each). The CDR3 contains 15 residues. Germline-derived CDR1 and CDR2 are LNHDA and SQIVND (reference sequence). V dropped 3 bases and J dropped 4 bases, with 13 bases sitting between them. The CDR3 region has the DNA TGTGCCAGTAGTATGGGACGTCAGCCATACAATGAGCAGTTCTTC. It specifies CASSMGRQPYNEQFF.

This chain links TRBV29-1 with TRBJ2-1; a possible D gene is TRBD2 (6 bases). The V gene lost 1 base and the J gene lost 1 base, with 11 bases spanning the gap. Germline V gives CDR1 SQVTM, CDR2 ANQGSEA. CDR3 length: 15 residues. Here the CDR3 DNA reads TGCAGCGTTGAAGGCATCGGGGGTTCCTACAATGAGCAGTTCTTC. The encoded protein is CSVEGIGGSYNEQFF.

This chain links TRBV28 with TRBJ2-7, with unresolved D. This CDR3 comprises 15 residues. Germline assignment: CDR1 MDHEN and CDR2 SYDVKM. V lost 6 bases to trimming and J lost 0 bases, with 15 bases between them. The CDR3 DNA reads as TGTGCCAGCAGCAACCCGAACTACAGCTCCTACGAGCAGTACTTC. Encoded protein: CASSNPNYSSYEQYF.

This chain connects TRBV5-4 to TRBJ2-3; 11 nucleotides align to TRBD2. The CDR3 loop spans 18 amino acids. After removal of 1 base from V and 2 bases from J, the junction contained 9 bases not matched to a gene. CDR1 and CDR2 from the germline V gene are SGHNT and YYREEE (reference sequence). Written as DNA, the CDR3 is TGTGCCAGCAGCTTGCTCCGGGGGACTAGCGGCTACACAGATACGCAGTATTTT. This sequence encodes CASSLLRGTSGYTDTQYF.